This section outlines one T cell receptor beta chain sequence together with its context. Between the trimmed V and J ends, which lost 5 bases and 4 bases, there was a span of 11 bases. The CDR3 is 14 amino acids. Germline CDR1 reads SGHNT; CDR2 reads YENEEA. These data belong to a study of blood T cell repertoires in COVID-19. Study as a whole: T cells, B-cell-depleted T cells, or PBMCs provided the cDNA or gDNA that served as material.

Per the original data handling: Reference gene primer amplification gave nucleated cell count estimates. The assay was immunoSEQ multiplex PCR, and TCRdb's table has in-frame clones only and misses some. V, J and clone size derive from that table, while D and trimming were established from the DNA sequence. The table includes around 260,000 clones, around 87% detected once. Input material: peripheral blood. This rearrangement joins TRBV11-3 to TRBJ2-2, with D tentatively TRBD1 or TRBD2 (6 bases each). This clonotype was obtained from a man between 18 and 29 years old with active or convalescent COVID-19. CDR3 nucleotide sequence: TGTGCCAGCAGCCTAGGAGGGGGCACCGGGGAGCTGTTTTTT. It translates to CASSLGGGTGELFF.